Sequencing of this T cell receptor beta chain was carried out in a study of blood T cell repertoires in COVID-19. About the research overall: Donors in the United States, Italy and Spain gave samples during acute or convalescent COVID-19.

The germline V gene has CDR1 LGHNA and CDR2 YSLEER. CDR3 length: 16 residues. The J segment lost 0 bases and the V segment lost 1 base, leaving 5 bases of the junction unmatched. This table comes from immunoSEQ multiplex PCR, and its TCRdb copy is limited to in-frame clones, with some not included. The profile shows around 150,000 clones, 85% of them singletons. The chain recombines TRBV4-3 with TRBJ2-7; 8 nucleotides line up with TRBD1. This TCR derives from a human donor with acute or convalescent COVID-19. The donor label of this sample is uncertain. The specimen was peripheral blood. CDR3 sequence: CASSQGGTGSSYEQYF. In DNA form, the CDR3 reads TGCGCCAGCAGCCAAGGGGGGACAGGAAGCTCCTACGAGCAGTACTTC.